The TCR beta chain described here comes from a study of cytotoxic CD8 clonotypes in ibrutinib-treated CLL. Study context: Each sample contained, on average, 255,043 productive templates and tens of thousands of productive rearrangements.

Trimming removed 2 bases from V and 6 bases from J, with 9 bases in between. The germline gives CDR1 SGHRS, CDR2 YFSETQ. CDR3 length: 13 residues. Findings and limits, study-wide: The clonality rise at ibrutinib response reflected private clonotype expansion. Baseline values of clonality outstripped age-matched healthy donors and followed circulating CD8+ T-cell counts. At progression, clonality fell back toward baseline after rising at ibrutinib response.

On this clone itself: Its antigen is unknown.

Some clones are missing from TCRdb's copy, which holds only in-frame ones; the method was immunoSEQ multiplex PCR. The sample carries more than 45,000 clones, less than 90% recorded once. This sequence was found in a human donor with chronic lymphocytic leukemia. Here the sequenced sample was PBMCs, taken after 24 months of ibrutinib treatment. The chain links TRBV5-1 to TRBJ2-1, with no clear D. CDR3 sequence: CASSFFGGNEQFF. The CDR3 coding sequence is TGCGCCAGCAGCTTTTTCGGTGGCAATGAGCAGTTCTTC.